This T cell receptor (beta chain) stems from a study of CD8 T cells in Susac syndrome. The CDR3 has 12 amino acids. V shed 8 bases and J shed 5 bases, with 16 bases lying between them. Looked up from germline, CDR1 is DFQATT and CDR2 is SNEGSKA (reference sequence). After extraction with the RNeasy kit, about 0.45 to 1 ug of the RNA was reverse transcribed using random hexamers. TCRdb redid the calling of the immunoSEQ multiplex PCR reads with MiXCR, one entry per CDR3 protein. The data hold approximately 100,000 distinct CDR3 sequences, with 80% to 95% observed a single time. This clonotype showed up just a few times.

The rearrangement joins TRBV20-1 to TRBJ2-7; perhaps TRBD2 as D (5 bases). The TCR originated in a human donor in good health. The specimen sequenced was CD4+ T cells from PBMCs. CDR3 in amino acids: CSSSGRRNEQYF. CDR3 in DNA: TGCAGTTCGTCGGGTCGGAGGAACGAGCAGTACTTC.